The rows below give T cell receptor beta chains drawn from one sample of a study of PD-L1 blockade in urothelial cancer. Generated by immunoSEQ multiplex PCR, the TCRdb table keeps only in-frame clones and is missing some. The sample comprises roughly 20,000 clones, 80% to 90% of which are singletons, and 3% to 4.5% rests with the top ten. The sample was PBMCs, taken around atezolizumab (anti-PD-L1) treatment. These receptors all come from a man aged 50-59 years with urothelial cancer. Both conserved end residues are part of each CDR3. Each record gives: V gene, D gene, clone size, J gene, CDR3 DNA, CDR3 protein. D genes are given only for firm matches. The size entry is marked missing in some rows and otherwise reads once, few, many or a size class.

V: TRBV29-1; D: NA; size: NA; J: TRBJ2-5; DNA: TGCAGCGTTGAACTGGCAGGGGAAGGGGAGACCCAGTACTTC; CDR3: CSVELAGEGETQYF
V: TRBV7-2; D: TRBD1; size: NA; J: TRBJ2-3; DNA: TGTGCCAGCAGCCACTACGAACAGGGGACAGATACGCAGTATTTT; CDR3: CASSHYEQGTDTQYF
V: TRBV5-6; D: NA; size: once; J: TRBJ1-5; DNA: TGTGCCAGCAGCCCGCAGTGGGGGCCCAATCAGCCCCAGCATTTT; CDR3: CASSPQWGPNQPQHF
V: TRBV5-4; D: NA; size: NA; J: TRBJ1-6; DNA: TGTGCCAGCAGCTTGGGGCACAGCTCCTATAATTCACCCCTCCACTTT; CDR3: CASSLGHSSYNSPLHF
V: TRBV6-5; D: TRBD2; size: NA; J: TRBJ2-7; DNA: TGTGCCAGCAGTTACTCTCCTAGCGGGAACTACGAGCAGTACTTC; CDR3: CASSYSPSGNYEQYF
V: TRBV5-4; D: NA; size: NA; J: TRBJ2-2; DNA: TGTGCCAGCAGCCGTGGGCAGTGGGACACCGGGGAGCTGTTTTTT; CDR3: CASSRGQWDTGELFF
V: TRBV2; D: TRBD2; size: NA; J: TRBJ2-5; DNA: TGTGCCAGCACCCTAGCGGCTATCCTTAAAGAGACCCAGTACTTC; CDR3: CASTLAAILKETQYF
V: TRBV18; D: NA; size: NA; J: TRBJ2-2; DNA: TGTGCCAGCTCGCCGACACGTACCGGGGAGCTGTTTTTT; CDR3: CASSPTRTGELFF
V: TRBV27; D: TRBD2; size: once; J: TRBJ2-3; DNA: TGTGCCAGCAGTTTTGGGACTAGGGGCACAGATACGCAGTATTTT; CDR3: CASSFGTRGTDTQYF
V: TRBV5-8; D: TRBD2; size: NA; J: TRBJ2-5; DNA: TGTGCCAGCAGCTTCCGGGACTATAGGGAGACCCAGTACTTC; CDR3: CASSFRDYRETQYF
V: TRBV25-1; D: NA; size: NA; J: TRBJ1-4; DNA: TGTGCCAGCAGCGCCTATGACAGCGCAACTAATGAAAAACTGTTTTTT; CDR3: CASSAYDSATNEKLFF
V: TRBV18; D: NA; size: NA; J: TRBJ1-2; DNA: TGTGCCAGCTCACCCGCGACAGGAGACTATGGCTACACCTTC; CDR3: CASSPATGDYGYTF
V: TRBV6-6; D: TRBD2; size: NA; J: TRBJ2-3; DNA: TGTGCCAGCAGTTATAGCGGGGGGGCCAGAGATACGCAGTATTTT; CDR3: CASSYSGGARDTQYF
V: TRBV6-5; D: TRBD2; size: NA; J: TRBJ2-7; DNA: TGTGCCAGCAGTTACTCACGGGGGGGGTACGAGCAGTACTTC; CDR3: CASSYSRGGYEQYF
V: TRBV29-1; D: TRBD2; size: NA; J: TRBJ2-2; DNA: TGCAGCGTAGGACTAGCGGGAGGCTTTGGTACCGGGGAGCTGTTTTTT; CDR3: CSVGLAGGFGTGELFF
V: TRBV6-5; D: NA; size: NA; J: TRBJ2-1; DNA: TGTGCCAGCAGTTACTCGAAGCCACTACAAGATGAGCAGTTCTTC; CDR3: CASSYSKPLQDEQFF
V: TRBV6-5; D: NA; size: medium-sized; J: TRBJ1-4; DNA: TGTGCCAGCAGTTACCGGAGGGCAACTAATGAAAAACTGTTTTTT; CDR3: CASSYRRATNEKLFF
V: TRBV5-5; D: TRBD1; size: NA; J: TRBJ2-1; DNA: TGTGCCAGCAGCCCGGCAGGGGGCTCCTACAATGAGCAGTTCTTC; CDR3: CASSPAGGSYNEQFF
V: TRBV6-5; D: TRBD1; size: NA; J: TRBJ2-5; DNA: TGTGCCAGCAGTTGGGGACAGGGGAGGAGGGAGACCCAGTACTTC; CDR3: CASSWGQGRRETQYF
V: TRBV2; D: TRBD1; size: once; J: TRBJ1-2; DNA: TGTGCCAGCAGTGGAAGCCCGCGACAGGGGGACTATGGCTACACCTTC; CDR3: CASSGSPRQGDYGYTF
V: TRBV30; D: TRBD1; size: NA; J: TRBJ1-5; DNA: TGTGCCTGGAGTGGGAGAGGGGGCTATCAGCCCCAGCATTTT; CDR3: CAWSGRGGYQPQHF
V: TRBV10-1; D: NA; size: NA; J: TRBJ2-5; DNA: TGCGCCAGCAGTGAGTCGAAGCGGCTTGGGAAGACCCAGTACTTC; CDR3: CASSESKRLGKTQYF
V: TRBV11-3; D: NA; size: NA; J: TRBJ2-2; DNA: TGTGCCAGCAGCTTCCAAACCTCGACTGACACCGGGGAGCTGTTTTTT; CDR3: CASSFQTSTDTGELFF
V: TRBV4-1; D: TRBD1; size: NA; J: TRBJ1-2; DNA: TGCGCCAGCAGCCAAGATATAGGCAGGGGGCAGATCTATGGCTACACCTTC; CDR3: CASSQDIGRGQIYGYTF
V: TRBV6-6; D: NA; size: NA; J: TRBJ1-1; DNA: TGTGCCAGCAGTTACGGGGCAGTGACCACTGAAGCTTTCTTT; CDR3: CASSYGAVTTEAFF
V: TRBV2; D: NA; size: NA; J: TRBJ2-7; DNA: TGTGCCAGCAGTGACCTGCGCGGGGAGAGCTCCTACGAGCAGTACTTC; CDR3: CASSDLRGESSYEQYF
V: TRBV19; D: TRBD2; size: NA; J: TRBJ2-1; DNA: TGTGCCAGTAGTCCGCTGGGACTAGCGGTTACCTACAATGAGCAGTTCTTC; CDR3: CASSPLGLAVTYNEQFF
V: TRBV7-6; D: NA; size: NA; J: TRBJ2-2; DNA: TGTGCCAGCAGCTCCCCCTTTAGCCCCGGGGAGCTGTTTTTT; CDR3: CASSSPFSPGELFF
V: TRBV2; D: NA; size: NA; J: TRBJ2-5; DNA: TGTGCCAGCCGTAGACAGTTGGCTCAAGAGACCCAGTACTTC; CDR3: CASRRQLAQETQYF
V: TRBV2; D: TRBD1; size: NA; J: TRBJ1-6; DNA: TGTGCCAGCGGGGGACAGGGAGGCTCACCCCTCCACTTT; CDR3: CASGGQGGSPLHF
V: TRBV11-2; D: TRBD2; size: NA; J: TRBJ2-3; DNA: TGTGCCAGCAGCCCGGGACTAGCGGGGGTCACAGATACGCAGTATTTT; CDR3: CASSPGLAGVTDTQYF
V: TRBV9; D: TRBD1; size: NA; J: TRBJ1-5; DNA: TGTGCCAGCAGCGTAGGGACAGGACATCAGCCCCAGCATTTT; CDR3: CASSVGTGHQPQHF
V: TRBV25-1; D: NA; size: NA; J: TRBJ2-3; DNA: TGTGCCAGCAGTGAATTGACAGTCCGCACAGATACGCAGTATTTT; CDR3: CASSELTVRTDTQYF
V: TRBV6-1; D: NA; size: NA; J: TRBJ1-1; DNA: TGTGCCAGCAGTGGGCCGTTGAACACTGAAGCTTTCTTT; CDR3: CASSGPLNTEAFF
V: TRBV28; D: NA; size: NA; J: TRBJ1-5; DNA: TGTGCCAGCAGCCCTCTTGACGGACGGGAGGCTTTT; CDR3: CASSPLDGREAF
V: TRBV23-1; D: NA; size: NA; J: TRBJ2-2; DNA: TGCGCCAGCAGTCAGAGGAGGGGGGAGGGCGGGGAGCTGTTTTTT; CDR3: CASSQRRGEGGELFF